Listed here is a single T cell receptor (beta chain). CDR3 size: 19 residues. The germline gives CDR1 LGHNT, CDR2 FRNRAP. The V segment lost 3 bases and the J segment 5 bases; nucleotides outside the gene matches: 17. This sample is drawn from a study of blood T cell repertoires in COVID-19. At the level of the study: Sources were T cells, B-cell-depleted T cells, or PBMCs; the material itself was cDNA or gDNA.

Original handling: Amplification from reference gene primers served as the basis for estimated nucleated cell counts. Repertoires were generated with immunoSEQ multiplex PCR, while TCRdb's copy carries only in-frame clones and drops some. The DNA was the basis for D and trimming; V, J and clone size are from that table. Of 52,000 or so clones in the sample, more than 85% are singletons; the top ten hold 3.5% to 5%. The genes are TRBV12-5 and TRBJ2-2; 8 nucleotides align to TRBD1. The origin of this receptor is a man in his fifties or sixties with acute or convalescent COVID-19. Sequencing used peripheral blood. CDR3 sequence reads: CASGFFSPLDRVRTGELFF. CDR3 DNA sequence: TGTGCTAGTGGTTTCTTTTCACCCTTGGACAGGGTGAGGACCGGGGAGCTGTTTTTT.